Detailed here is one TCR beta chain. The data stem from a study of human T cells and chemical hapten exposure. Under the authors' procedure: Per sample, the median was around 100,000 TCRs, with values from roughly 23,000 to 640,000. MiXCR was run by TCRdb on the RACE reads, yielding one entry per CDR3 protein. The V and J calls shown here were made by TCRdb, not taken from the authors' results. The repertoire includes some 91,000 distinct CDR3 sequences, roughly a quarter of them detected once, and 10% sits in the top ten. Germline V gene lookup returns CDR1 SNHLY and CDR2 FYNNEI. The CDR3 is 14 residues long. Trimming shortened V by 7 bases and J by 0 bases, and 12 bases separated the two germline ends. The time point here: patch test 3, about 24 weeks after DPC sensitization. Specified treatment: therapeutic diphenylcyclopropenone sensitization with weekly scalp DPC. Total RNA was isolated from unfractionated whole blood.

The clonotype comes from a man aged 40-49 years with alopecia areata. Some clones in this sample may be carry-over from other donors' samples. The source was whole blood, collected in connection with sensitization to the hapten diphenylcyclopropenone (DPC). The rearrangement uses TRBV2 and TRBJ1-1; D perhaps matches TRBD1 (6 bases). CDR3 in DNA: TGTGCCAGCACCCCGACAGGTCTGAACACTGAAGCTTTCTTT. Residues: CASTPTGLNTEAFF.